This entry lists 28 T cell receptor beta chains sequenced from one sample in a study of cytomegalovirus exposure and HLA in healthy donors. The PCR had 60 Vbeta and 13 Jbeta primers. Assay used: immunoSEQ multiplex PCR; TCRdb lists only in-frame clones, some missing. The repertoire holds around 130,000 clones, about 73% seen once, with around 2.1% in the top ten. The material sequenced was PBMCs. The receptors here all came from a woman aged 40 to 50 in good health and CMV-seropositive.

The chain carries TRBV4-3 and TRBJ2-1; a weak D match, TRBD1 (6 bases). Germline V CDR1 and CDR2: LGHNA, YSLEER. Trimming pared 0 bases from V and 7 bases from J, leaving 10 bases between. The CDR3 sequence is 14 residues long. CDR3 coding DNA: TGCGCCAGCAGCCAAGAGGGGGCTGGTAATGAGCAGTTCTTC. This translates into CASSQEGAGNEQFF.

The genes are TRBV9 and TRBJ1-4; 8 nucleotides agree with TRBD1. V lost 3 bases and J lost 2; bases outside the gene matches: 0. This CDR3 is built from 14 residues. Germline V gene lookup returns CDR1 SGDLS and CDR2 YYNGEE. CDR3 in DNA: TGTGCCAGCAGCGGACAGGGGACTAATGAAAAACTGTTTTTT. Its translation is CASSGQGTNEKLFF.

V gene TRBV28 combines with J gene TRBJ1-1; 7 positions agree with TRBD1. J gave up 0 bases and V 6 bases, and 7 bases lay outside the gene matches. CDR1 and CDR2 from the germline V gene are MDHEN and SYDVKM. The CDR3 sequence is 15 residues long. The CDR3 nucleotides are TGTGCCAGCAGCCTCCGACAGGGAATGAACACTGAAGCTTTCTTT. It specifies CASSLRQGMNTEAFF.

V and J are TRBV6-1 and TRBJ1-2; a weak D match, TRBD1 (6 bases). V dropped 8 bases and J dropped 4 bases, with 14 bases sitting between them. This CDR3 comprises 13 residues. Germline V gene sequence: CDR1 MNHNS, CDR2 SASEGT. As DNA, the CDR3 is TGTGCCAGCTCAGGGGCGCCCCTCTATGGCTACACCTTC. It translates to CASSGAPLYGYTF.

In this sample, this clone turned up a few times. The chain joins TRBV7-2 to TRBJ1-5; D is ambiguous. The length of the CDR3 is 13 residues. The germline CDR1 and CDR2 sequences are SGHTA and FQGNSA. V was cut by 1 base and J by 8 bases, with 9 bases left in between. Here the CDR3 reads CASSLVNGEPQHF. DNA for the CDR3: TGTGCCAGCAGCTTAGTGAACGGGGAGCCCCAGCATTTT.

CDR3 sequence reads: CASSLGTSGGGSYEQYF. CDR3 DNA: TGTGCCAGCAGCTTGGGGACTAGCGGGGGGGGTTCCTACGAGCAGTACTTC. The chain has TRBV7-2 and TRBJ2-7; 16 bases are shared with TRBD2. The germline V gene encodes CDR1 SGHTA and CDR2 FQGNSA. V lost 3 bases to trimming and J lost 1 base; unmatched junction nucleotides: 3. This CDR3 contains 17 residues.

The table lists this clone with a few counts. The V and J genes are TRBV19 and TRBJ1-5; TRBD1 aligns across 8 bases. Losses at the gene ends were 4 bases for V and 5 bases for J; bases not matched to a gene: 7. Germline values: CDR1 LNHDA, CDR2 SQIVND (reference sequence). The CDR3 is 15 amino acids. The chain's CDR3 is CASSKTGAGDQPQHF. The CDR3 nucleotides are TGTGCCAGTAGTAAGACAGGGGCGGGGGATCAGCCCCAGCATTTT.

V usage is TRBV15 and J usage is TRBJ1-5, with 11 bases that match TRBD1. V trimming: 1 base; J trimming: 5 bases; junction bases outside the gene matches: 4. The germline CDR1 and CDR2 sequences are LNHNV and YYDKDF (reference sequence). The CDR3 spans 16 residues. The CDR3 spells CATSRARTGGYQPQHF. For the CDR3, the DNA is TGTGCCACCAGCAGAGCCCGGACAGGGGGCTATCAGCCCCAGCATTTT.

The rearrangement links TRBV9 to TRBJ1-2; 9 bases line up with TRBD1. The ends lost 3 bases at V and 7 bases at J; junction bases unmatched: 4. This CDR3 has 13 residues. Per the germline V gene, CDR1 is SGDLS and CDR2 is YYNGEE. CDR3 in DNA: TGTGCCAGCAGCGCTGGACAGGGGATTGGCTACACCTTC. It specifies CASSAGQGIGYTF.

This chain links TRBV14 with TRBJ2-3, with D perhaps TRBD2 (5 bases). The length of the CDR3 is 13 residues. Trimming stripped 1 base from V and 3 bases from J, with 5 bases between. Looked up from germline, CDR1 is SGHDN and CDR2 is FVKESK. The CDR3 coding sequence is TGTGCCAGCAGCCAAGGACTAACAGATACGCAGTATTTT. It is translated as CASSQGLTDTQYF. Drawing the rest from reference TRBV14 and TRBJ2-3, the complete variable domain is EAGVTQFPSHSVIEKGQTVTLRCDPISGHDNLYWYRRVMGKEIKFLLHFVKESKQDESGMPNNRFLAERTGGTYSTLKVQPAELEDSGVYFCASSQGLTDTQYFGPGTRLTVL.

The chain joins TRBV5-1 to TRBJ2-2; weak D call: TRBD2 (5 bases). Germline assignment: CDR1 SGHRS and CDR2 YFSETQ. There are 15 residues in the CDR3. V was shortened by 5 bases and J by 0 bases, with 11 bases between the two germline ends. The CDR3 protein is CASSSEGTNTGELFF. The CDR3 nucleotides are TGCGCCAGCAGTTCAGAGGGAACGAACACCGGGGAGCTGTTTTTT.

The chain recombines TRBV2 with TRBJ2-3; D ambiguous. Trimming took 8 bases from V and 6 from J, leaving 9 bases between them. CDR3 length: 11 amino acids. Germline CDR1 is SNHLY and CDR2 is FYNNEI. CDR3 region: CASGQYDTQYF. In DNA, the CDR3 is TGTGCCAGCGGTCAGTACGATACGCAGTATTTT.

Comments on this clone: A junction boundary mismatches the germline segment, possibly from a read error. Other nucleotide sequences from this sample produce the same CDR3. The CDR3 region is CASRNRTVRSGNTIYF. The CDR3 nucleotides are TGCGCCAGCAGAAATAGGACAGTGCGCTCTGGAAACACCATATATTTT. The rearrangement uses TRBV7-4 and TRBJ1-3; possible D gene TRBD1, 6 bases. The CDR3 is 16 amino acids. CDR1 and CDR2 (germline): SGHVT, SQSDAQ.

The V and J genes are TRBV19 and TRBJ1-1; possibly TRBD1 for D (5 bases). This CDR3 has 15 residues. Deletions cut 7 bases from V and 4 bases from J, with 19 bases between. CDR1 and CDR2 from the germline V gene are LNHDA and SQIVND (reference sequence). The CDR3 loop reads CASIARVGVRTEAFF. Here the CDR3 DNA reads TGTGCCAGTATCGCCCGTGTAGGGGTTCGCACTGAAGCTTTCTTT.

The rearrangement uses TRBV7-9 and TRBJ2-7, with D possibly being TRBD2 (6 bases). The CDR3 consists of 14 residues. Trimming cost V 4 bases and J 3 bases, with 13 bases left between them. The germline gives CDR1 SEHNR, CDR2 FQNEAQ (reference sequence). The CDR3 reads CASSSPGENYEQYF. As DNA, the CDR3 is TGTGCCAGCAGCTCACCGGGAGAAAACTACGAGCAGTACTTC.

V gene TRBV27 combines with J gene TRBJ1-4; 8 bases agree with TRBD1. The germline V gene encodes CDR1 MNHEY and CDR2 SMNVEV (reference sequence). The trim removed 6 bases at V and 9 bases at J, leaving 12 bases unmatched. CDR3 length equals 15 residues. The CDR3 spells CASRGQEGVGKKLFF. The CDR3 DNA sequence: TGTGCCAGCAGGGGACAGGAGGGGGTAGGGAAAAAACTGTTTTTT.

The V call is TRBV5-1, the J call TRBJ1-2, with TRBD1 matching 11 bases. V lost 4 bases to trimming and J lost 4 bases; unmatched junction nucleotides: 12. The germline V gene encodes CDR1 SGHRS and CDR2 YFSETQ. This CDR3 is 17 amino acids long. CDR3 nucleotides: TGCGCCAGCAGCAGGTCTGGACAGGGGGCCGGTGGCTATGGCTACACCTTC. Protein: CASSRSGQGAGGYGYTF.

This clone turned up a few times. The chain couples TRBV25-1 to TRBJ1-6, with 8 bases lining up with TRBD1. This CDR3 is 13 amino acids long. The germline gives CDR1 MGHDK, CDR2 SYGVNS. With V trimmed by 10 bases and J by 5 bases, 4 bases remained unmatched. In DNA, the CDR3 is TGTGCCACTACGGACAGGGATAATTCACCCCTCCACTTT. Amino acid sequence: CATTDRDNSPLHF.

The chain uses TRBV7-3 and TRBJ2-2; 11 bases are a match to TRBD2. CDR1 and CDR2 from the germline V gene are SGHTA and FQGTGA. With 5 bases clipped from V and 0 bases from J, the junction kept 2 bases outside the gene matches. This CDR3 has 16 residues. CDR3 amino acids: CASSLAGGTNTGELFF. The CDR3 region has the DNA TGTGCCAGCAGCCTAGCGGGGGGAACGAACACCGGGGAGCTGTTTTTT.

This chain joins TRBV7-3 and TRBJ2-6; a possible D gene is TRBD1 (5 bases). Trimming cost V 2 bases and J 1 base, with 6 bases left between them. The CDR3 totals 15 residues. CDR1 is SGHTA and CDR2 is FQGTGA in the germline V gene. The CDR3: CASSLSGSGANVLTF. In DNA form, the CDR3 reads TGTGCCAGCAGCTTATCAGGGTCTGGGGCCAACGTCCTGACTTTC.

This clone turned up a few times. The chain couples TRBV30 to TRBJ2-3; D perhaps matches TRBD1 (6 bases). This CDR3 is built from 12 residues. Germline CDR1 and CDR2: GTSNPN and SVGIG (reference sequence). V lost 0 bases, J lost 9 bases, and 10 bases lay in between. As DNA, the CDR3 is TGTGCCTGGAGTGTACATCAGGGGACGCAGTATTTT. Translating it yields CAWSVHQGTQYF.

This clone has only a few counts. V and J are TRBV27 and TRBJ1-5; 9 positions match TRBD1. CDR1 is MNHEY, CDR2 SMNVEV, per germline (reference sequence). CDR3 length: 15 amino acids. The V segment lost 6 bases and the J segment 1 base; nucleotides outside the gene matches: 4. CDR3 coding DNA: TGTGCCAGCAGACAACAGGGGGCGAGCAATCAGCCCCAGCATTTT. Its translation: CASRQQGASNQPQHF.

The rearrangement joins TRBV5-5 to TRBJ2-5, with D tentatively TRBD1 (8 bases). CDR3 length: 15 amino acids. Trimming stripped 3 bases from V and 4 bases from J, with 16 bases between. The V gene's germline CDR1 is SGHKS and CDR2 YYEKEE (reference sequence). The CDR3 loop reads CASSWGGTGAETQYF. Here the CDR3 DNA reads TGTGCCAGCAGCTGGGGGGGGACAGGAGCAGAGACCCAGTACTTC.

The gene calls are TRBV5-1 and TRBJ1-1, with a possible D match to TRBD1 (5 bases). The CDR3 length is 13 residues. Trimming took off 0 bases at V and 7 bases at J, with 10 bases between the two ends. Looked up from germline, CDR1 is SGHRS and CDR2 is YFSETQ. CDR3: CASSLGSQGEAFF. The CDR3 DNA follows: TGCGCCAGCAGCTTGGGGTCTCAGGGTGAAGCTTTCTTT.

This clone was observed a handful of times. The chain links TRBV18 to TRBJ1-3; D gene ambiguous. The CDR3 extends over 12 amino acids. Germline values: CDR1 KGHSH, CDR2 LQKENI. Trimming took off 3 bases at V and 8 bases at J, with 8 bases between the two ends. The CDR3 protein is CASSPQVDTIYF. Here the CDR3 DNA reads TGTGCCAGCTCACCGCAGGTGGACACCATATATTTT.

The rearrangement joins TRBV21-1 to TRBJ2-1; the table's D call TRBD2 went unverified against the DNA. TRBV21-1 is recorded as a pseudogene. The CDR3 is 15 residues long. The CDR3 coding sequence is TGTGCCAGCAGCAAAGGGCGGGAGGGCCGCATAAAGCAGTTCTTC. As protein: CASSKGREGRIKQFF.

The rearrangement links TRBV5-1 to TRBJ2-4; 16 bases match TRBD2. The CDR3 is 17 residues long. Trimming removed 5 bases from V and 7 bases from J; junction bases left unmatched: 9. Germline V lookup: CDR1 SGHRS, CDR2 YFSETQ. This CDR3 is CASRAGTSGGAQNIQYF. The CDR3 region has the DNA TGCGCCAGCAGGGCAGGGACTAGCGGGGGGGCCCAGAACATTCAGTACTTC.

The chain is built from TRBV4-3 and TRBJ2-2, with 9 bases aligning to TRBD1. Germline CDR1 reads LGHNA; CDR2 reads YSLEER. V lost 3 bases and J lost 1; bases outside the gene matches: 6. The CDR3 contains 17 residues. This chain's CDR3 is CASSHFPGQGNTGELFF. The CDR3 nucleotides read TGCGCCAGCAGCCATTTCCCGGGACAGGGGAACACCGGGGAGCTGTTTTTT.